This TCR beta chain was obtained from a study of CD8 T cells in ankylosing spondylitis (dated by TCRdb to the late 2010s). Looking at the study overall: The study profiled T cell receptor beta repertoires in healthy donors and ankylosing spondylitis patients to find disease-linked TCR variants. In total, the full study cohort was made up of 95 to 110 healthy donors and 20 to 25 ankylosing spondylitis patients. Peripheral blood was sampled, and synovial fluid was additionally collected from ankylosing spondylitis patients.

To note about this clonotype: Its antigen specificity is not known. No base quality information exists; no much larger clone differs at one position.

From cysteine to phenylalanine, the CDR3 is 15 amino acids long. The read is trimmed to its CDR3 DNA, 45 bases read in frame from base 1. At the junction V is shortened by 2 bases and J by 0 bases, with 8 bases in between. The germline V gene yields SGHVS for CDR1 and FQNEAQ for CDR2. The full study reports these points: Blood from ankylosing spondylitis patients appeared to be characterized by a TCR beta motif composed of 7 to 9 highly homologous amino acid variants. The disease-linked clones showed a CD8+ phenotype and occurred at relatively low frequencies in peripheral blood. The disease-linked clones were reported as significantly enriched in matched synovial fluid samples from ankylosing spondylitis patients. Some TCR beta motif variants had previously been reported in synovial fluid and blood of reactive arthritis patients, which suggested common disease-initiation mechanisms.

Sequencing instrument: Illumina HiSeq 2500. Quantitative 5'-RACE with molecular barcodes was the method used to prepare the TCR beta libraries. The authors processed their data as follows. A new computational method, built on a probabilistic model of VDJ rearrangement, was used to identify disease-linked TCR variants. TCRdb took the public reads, trimmed them with fastp at Q25, ran MiXCR for clone calling and kept in-frame beta chains. Identical CDR3 protein sequences are pooled into one entry, listed with their most common genes and DNA. The V and J calls, along with clone size, are taken from TCRdb and not from the paper's own processing. The sample profile shows around 90,000 distinct CDR3 sequences; around 27% of them were found once. The ten largest clones represent roughly three fifths of the sample.

The TCR originated in a male donor with ankylosing spondylitis or in good health (not recorded which). The V and J genes are TRBV7-8 and TRBJ1-3; the D gene assignment is ambiguous. The sequencing input was blood, either unsorted or a sorted T cell fraction (not recorded which). The DNA sequence reads TGTGCCAGCAGCTTATACCGTTCCTCTGGAAACACCATATATTTT. It codes for CASSLYRSSGNTIYF.